This T cell receptor (beta chain) was identified during a study of T-cell memory formation after mild COVID-19. Study as a whole: Clusters were largely donor specific. General study points: Some clones that responded were present in memory (sampled pre-infection), which suggests cross-reactive memory joined.

As for this clonotype: No antigen is known for it.

5'RACE with constant-segment primers yielded barcoded, UMI-tagged TCR alpha and TCR beta cDNA libraries. TCRdb recomputed calls from the 5' RACE reads with MiXCR, one row per CDR3 protein. This sample has 300,000 to 350,000 distinct CDR3 sequences, with roughly 13% found just once. This CDR3 is 15 amino acids long. The V gene end was trimmed by 4 bases and the J gene end by 3 bases; junction bases not matched to a gene: 4. The germline V gene encodes CDR1 LNHNV and CDR2 YYDKDF (reference sequence). This receptor was obtained from a man between 18 and 29 years old who had mild COVID-19 (a few samples of this study predate the infection). Cell type and time point are not known. The V gene is TRBV15, the J gene TRBJ1-2; 11 bases align to TRBD1. The sequenced sample was PBMCs or a T cell subset sorted from them (not recorded which). The DNA of the CDR3 is TGTGCCACCAGCATCGGACAGGGGGCTTACTATGGCTACACCTTC. Protein product: CATSIGQGAYYGYTF.